The 18 T cell receptor beta chains listed next were all sequenced from one sample in a study of CD8 T cells in ankylosing spondylitis. Each CDR3 protein gets one entry after TCRdb re-called the 5' RACE reads with MiXCR. The sample carries about 220,000 distinct CDR3 sequences, 25% to 30% recorded once. Sequences were obtained from blood, either unsorted or a sorted T cell fraction (not recorded which). The receptor source for this set is a male donor with ankylosing spondylitis or in good health (not recorded which).

This clonotype was seen more than once but under ten times. The CDR3 spells CASRRGQETQYF. CDR3 DNA: TGTGCCAGCAGACGGGGCCAAGAGACCCAGTACTTC. The chain carries TRBV6-5 and TRBJ2-5, with a weak D call TRBD2 (5 bases). The CDR3 sequence is 12 residues long. Deletions cut 6 bases from V and 1 base from J, with 6 bases between. Germline V gene data show CDR1 as MNHEY and CDR2 as SVGAGI.

This clonotype appeared many times. The rearrangement links TRBV4-2 to TRBJ2-1, with TRBD2 matching over 11 bases. This CDR3 has 17 amino acids. V trimming: 0 bases; J trimming: 6 bases; junction bases outside the gene matches: 7. Looked up from germline, CDR1 is LGHNA and CDR2 is YNFKEQ. The CDR3 coding sequence is TGTGCCAGCAGCCAAGAATCGATTAGCGGGAGGGGCAATGAGCAGTTCTTC. It encodes CASSQESISGRGNEQFF.

This clonotype has ten or more counts. V and J are TRBV9 and TRBJ2-3; 10 bases are shared with TRBD2. There are 16 residues in the CDR3. The V gene end was trimmed by 4 bases and the J gene end by 1 base; junction bases not matched to a gene: 6. Germline V gives CDR1 SGDLS, CDR2 YYNGEE. This CDR3 reads CASSPVAGGRTDTQYF. The CDR3 bases are TGTGCCAGCAGCCCCGTAGCGGGAGGCCGCACAGATACGCAGTATTTT.

This clonotype appeared many times. CDR3 in DNA: TGCGCCAGCAGCCAGACCCGCAGGAACACTGAAGCTTTCTTT. Its translation: CASSQTRRNTEAFF. The chain couples TRBV4-3 to TRBJ1-1; D is ambiguous. CDR3 length: 14 residues. Trimming stripped 3 bases from V and 1 base from J, with 9 bases between. The germline gives CDR1 LGHNA, CDR2 YSLEER.

This clonotype was seen ten or more times. The rearrangement uses TRBV12-3 or TRBV12-4 and TRBJ2-3; 13 bases are shared with TRBD2. CDR3 length: 18 amino acids. V was clipped by 6 bases and J by 4 bases; unmatched bases: 13. This chain's CDR3 is CASSLAWTSGRGADTQYF. Here the CDR3 DNA reads TGTGCCAGCAGCCTCGCCTGGACTAGCGGGAGAGGGGCAGATACGCAGTATTTT.

V usage is TRBV6-2 or TRBV6-3 and J usage is TRBJ2-7; no firm D call. Between the trimmed V and J ends, which lost 6 bases and 2 bases, there was a span of 8 bases. The germline CDR1 and CDR2 sequences are MNHEY and SVGEGT. The CDR3 contains 12 residues. The CDR3 bases are TGTGCCAGCAGGCGGAGCACCTACGAGCAGTACTTC. Amino acids: CASRRSTYEQYF.

This clonotype was seen at least ten times. CDR3 amino acids: CSAGTEPETQYF. The CDR3 DNA reads TGCAGTGCGGGGACAGAACCAGAGACCCAGTACTTC. V and J are TRBV20-1 and TRBJ2-5, with 7 bases lining up with TRBD1. The trim removed 6 bases at V and 4 bases at J, leaving 5 bases unmatched. Germline assignment: CDR1 DFQATT and CDR2 SNEGSKA (reference sequence). CDR3 size: 12 residues.

This clonotype has at least ten counts. The chain carries TRBV7-3 and TRBJ2-2, with TRBD1 identical over 9 bases. CDR1 and CDR2 (germline): SGHTA, FQGTGA. V gave up 4 bases and J gave up 1 base; unmatched junction bases: 4. The CDR3 has 16 residues. CDR3 nucleotide sequence: TGTGCCAGCAGCTCCCGACAGGGGGGGAACACCGGGGAGCTGTTTTTT. Translated, it gives CASSSRQGGNTGELFF. The full variable domain, in which reference TRBV7-3 and TRBJ2-2 provide the parts outside the CDR3, is GAGVSQTPSNKVTEKGKYVELRCDPISGHTALYWYRQSLGQGPEFLIYFQGTGAADDSGLPNDRFFAVRPEGSVSTLKIQRTERGDSAVYLCASSSRQGGNTGELFFGEGSRLTVL.

This clonotype was counted at least ten times. This chain uses TRBV29-1 with TRBJ2-5; D could derive from TRBD1 or TRBD2 (5 bases each). This CDR3 is 14 amino acids long. Germline-derived CDR1 and CDR2 are SQVTM and ANQGSEA. The V end was cut by 5 bases, the J end by 2 bases, with 15 bases between. In DNA, the CDR3 is TGCAGCGTTCCCGGGGTAGGGGTTCAAGAGACCCAGTACTTC. It is translated as CSVPGVGVQETQYF.

This chain's CDR3 is CSVAGQGTGNTIYF. CDR3 in DNA: TGCAGCGTCGCTGGACAGGGGACTGGAAACACCATATATTTT. The chain joins TRBV29-1 to TRBJ1-3; TRBD1 agrees at 9 bases. This CDR3 has 14 amino acids. J gave up 2 bases and V 6 bases, and 5 bases lay outside the gene matches. Germline V gives CDR1 SQVTM, CDR2 ANQGSEA.

This clonotype was counted ten times or more. The chain recombines TRBV11-2 with TRBJ2-5, with 8 bases that match TRBD1. The germline gives CDR1 SGHAT, CDR2 FQNNGV. J lost 3 bases, V lost 5 bases, and 8 bases had no gene match. The CDR3 extends over 15 amino acids. CDR3 loop: CASSRGAGGEETQYF. CDR3 nucleotide sequence: TGTGCCAGCAGCAGAGGGGCAGGGGGCGAAGAGACCCAGTACTTC.

This clonotype turned up a few times. The V and J genes are TRBV20-1 and TRBJ2-5, with 11 bases fitting TRBD2. The junction had 9 bases not matched to a gene; V was cut back by 5 bases and J by 10 bases. Germline values: CDR1 DFQATT, CDR2 SNEGSKA (reference sequence). The CDR3 loop spans 13 amino acids. DNA for the CDR3: TGCAGTGCTGGCGAAACTAGCGGGAGTTACCAGTACTTC. This translates into CSAGETSGSYQYF.

The chain is built from TRBV7-3 and TRBJ2-1, with D possibly being TRBD1 or TRBD2 (5 bases each). Trimming cost V 4 bases and J 6 bases, with 19 bases left between them. The CDR3 is 16 residues long. Germline CDR1 reads SGHTA; CDR2 reads FQGTGA. The CDR3 is CASSSQPGTYSNEQFF. CDR3 nucleotide sequence: TGTGCCAGCAGCTCCCAACCTGGGACCTACAGCAATGAGCAGTTCTTC.

This clonotype has at least ten counts. The chain employs TRBV5-1 and TRBJ2-2, with 8 bases that match TRBD1. Losses at the gene ends were 7 bases for V and 6 bases for J; bases not matched to a gene: 11. The CDR3 length is 15 residues. CDR1 SGHRS and CDR2 YFSETQ come from the germline V gene. The CDR3 DNA reads as TGCGCCAGCCGTTTTATTGCAGGGGGCGCCGGGGAGCTGTTTTTT. Translated, it gives CASRFIAGGAGELFF.

Ten or more counts support this clonotype. The chain employs TRBV24-1 and TRBJ2-2; tentative D call: TRBD1 (6 bases). Germline CDR1 reads KGHDR; CDR2 reads SFDVKD. The V gene lost 3 bases and the J gene lost 6 bases, with 10 bases spanning the gap. The CDR3 has 14 amino acids. The CDR3 coding sequence is TGTGCCACCAGTGATACCGACAGGTCCGGGGAGCTGTTTTTT. Protein sequence: CATSDTDRSGELFF.

This clonotype was counted at least ten times. V and J are TRBV2 and TRBJ2-7; D assignment may be TRBD1 or TRBD2 (5 bases each). The germline gives CDR1 SNHLY, CDR2 FYNNEI. V dropped 6 bases and J dropped 7 bases, with 22 bases sitting between them. This CDR3 is 15 amino acids long. This CDR3 reads CASRGFGTAGGEQYF. CDR3 nucleotides: TGTGCCAGCAGAGGATTTGGAACGGCTGGGGGAGAGCAGTACTTC.

This clonotype appeared many times. The rearrangement links TRBV19 to TRBJ2-1; 8 nucleotides align to TRBD2. The germline V gene encodes CDR1 LNHDA and CDR2 SQIVND (reference sequence). The CDR3 is 16 residues long. Germline trimming cut 6 bases from V and 0 bases from J; bases unmatched to any gene: 7. CDR3 sequence (DNA): TGTGCCAGTAGCCTCGGGCTAGCGGGCTCCTACAATGAGCAGTTCTTC. It yields the protein CASSLGLAGSYNEQFF.

This clonotype has ten or more counts. This chain uses TRBV5-1 with TRBJ1-6; TRBD1 agrees at 7 bases. The CDR3 spans 14 residues. Germline V gene lookup returns CDR1 SGHRS and CDR2 YFSETQ. The V gene end was trimmed by 3 bases and the J gene end by 9 bases; junction bases not matched to a gene: 6. The CDR3 region is CASSSGQDPSPLHF. CDR3 sequence (DNA): TGCGCCAGCAGCTCCGGACAGGATCCTTCACCCCTCCACTTT.